In its sample, the clone carrying this T cell receptor beta chain was seen many times. This CDR3 contains 17 residues. These data come from a study of breast tumors, draining lymph nodes, adjacent tissues. A single record per CDR3 protein comes from TCRdb applying MiXCR to the multiplex PCR reads. The sample lists about 230,000 distinct CDR3 sequences; about 30% were seen once. The lymph nodes were axillary draining lymph nodes from breast cancer patients. Sequenced input: axillary lymph node tissue. V usage is TRBV3-2 and J usage is TRBJ1-6. TRBV3-2 is a listed pseudogene. This receptor was obtained from a female donor with breast cancer. Some clones in this sample may be carry-over from other donors' samples. The CDR3 protein is CASSQDTGTSDNSPLHF. In nucleotides, the CDR3 is TGTGCCAGCAGCCAAGATACCGGGACCTCCGATAATTCACCCCTCCACTTT.